Shown below are 16 T cell receptor beta chains from a single sample sequenced in a study of lymphopenia after photon versus proton radiotherapy. Produced via immunoSEQ multiplex PCR; TCRdb's table is partial and in-frame only. The table shows more than 4,000 clones, with about 67% occurring only once. The source material was peripheral blood, sampled from a patient treated with proton-based radiotherapy. Receptor source: a man aged 80 or over with esophageal cancer.

V is TRBV6-5 and J is TRBJ1-2; D possibly corresponds to TRBD1 (5 bases). V was shortened by 5 bases and J by 10 bases, with 14 bases between the two germline ends. Germline loops: CDR1 MNHEY, CDR2 SVGAGI. The CDR3 has 12 amino acids. The CDR3 is CASSKQGTDYTF. CDR3 coding DNA: TGTGCCAGCAGTAAGCAGGGTACCGACTACACCTTC.

This sequence joins TRBV25-1 and TRBJ1-4; 8 positions agree with TRBD1. Trimming removed 1 base from V and 6 bases from J; junction bases left unmatched: 7. The CDR3 length is 16 residues. Per germline, CDR1 MGHDK and CDR2 SYGVNS. CDR3 protein: CASSELQTGADEKLFF. The CDR3 DNA reads TGTGCCAGCAGTGAATTGCAGACAGGGGCTGATGAAAAACTGTTTTTT.

The chain carries TRBV5-5 and TRBJ2-6; 7 nucleotides align to TRBD1. The V gene end was trimmed by 1 base and the J gene end by 4 bases; junction bases not matched to a gene: 2. The germline CDR1 and CDR2 sequences are SGHKS and YYEKEE (reference sequence). The CDR3 totals 15 residues. CDR3 bases: TGTGCCAGCAGCTTGACAGGGGACGGGGCCAACGTCCTGACTTTC. Its protein is CASSLTGDGANVLTF.

The sample holds one count of this clone. The gene calls are TRBV7-3 and TRBJ2-2; 7 nucleotides agree with TRBD2. J was trimmed by 2 bases and V by 5 bases; bases with no gene match: 17. The CDR3 covers 19 residues. Germline assignment: CDR1 SGHTA and CDR2 FQGTGA. CDR3 bases: TGTGCCAGCAGCCCGCCCATTCGGGCTAGCGGACGAAACACCGGGGAGCTGTTTTTT. It codes for CASSPPIRASGRNTGELFF.

The rearrangement joins TRBV10-1 to TRBJ2-2; D unresolved. CDR1 WNHNN and CDR2 SYGVQD come from the germline V gene (reference sequence). The V end lost 6 bases, the J end lost 0 bases, and 8 bases lay between the germline ends. This CDR3 has 14 amino acids. CDR3 amino acids: CASSKDSNTGELFF. The CDR3 DNA reads as TGCGCCAGCAGCAAGGATTCGAACACCGGGGAGCTGTTTTTT.

This chain uses TRBV27 with TRBJ1-4; D is ambiguous. CDR3 size: 13 residues. V was shortened by 4 bases and J by 8 bases, with 11 bases between the two germline ends. Germline-derived CDR1 and CDR2 are MNHEY and SMNVEV (reference sequence). The CDR3 sequence is CASSSPRYEKLFF. Here the CDR3 DNA reads TGTGCCAGCAGTTCCCCGAGGTACGAAAAACTGTTTTTT.

The chain couples TRBV28 to TRBJ2-7; TRBD1 aligns across 8 bases. The CDR3 is made up of 15 amino acids. The V and J ends lost 2 bases and 2 bases, in that order; junction bases with no gene match: 5. Germline V gene lookup returns CDR1 MDHEN and CDR2 SYDVKM. CDR3 amino acids: CASSLRQGSTYEQYF. The CDR3 DNA follows: TGTGCCAGCAGTTTAAGACAGGGGAGTACCTACGAGCAGTACTTC. The full variable domain, in which reference TRBV28 and TRBJ2-7 provide the parts outside the CDR3, is DVKVTQSSRYLVKRTGEKVFLECVQDMDHENMFWYRQDPGLGLRLIYFSYDVKMKEKGDIPEGYSVSREKKERFSLILESASTNQTSMYLCASSLRQGSTYEQYFGPGTRLTVT.

The chain links TRBV11-3 to TRBJ2-5, with TRBD2 matching 11 bases. The CDR3 contains 18 residues. Germline CDR1 is SGHNT and CDR2 is YENEEA. Unmatched junction bases numbered 7, after V lost 1 base and J lost 0 bases. This CDR3 reads CASSLVLGTSGNQETQYF. In DNA form, the CDR3 reads TGTGCCAGCAGCTTAGTACTCGGGACTAGCGGAAACCAAGAGACCCAGTACTTC.

The rearrangement joins TRBV4-1 to TRBJ2-7; 7 bases agree with TRBD2. CDR1 is MGHRA, CDR2 YSYEKL, per germline. V dropped 3 bases and J dropped 6; count of bases not matched to a gene: 8. The CDR3 is made up of 14 amino acids. The CDR3 DNA sequence: TGCGCCAGCAGCCAGGGGAGGTTAGCGGGCGAGCAGTACTTC. Translation: CASSQGRLAGEQYF.

The chain employs TRBV7-6 and TRBJ2-1, with 9 bases lining up with TRBD2. V trimming: 1 base; J trimming: 4 bases; junction bases outside the gene matches: 5. This CDR3 has 16 residues. Per germline, CDR1 SGHVS and CDR2 FNYEAQ. CDR3 sequence reads: CASSLDAAGGYNEQFF. For the CDR3, the DNA is TGTGCCAGCAGCTTAGACGCGGCGGGAGGGTACAATGAGCAGTTCTTC.

The genes are TRBV19 and TRBJ1-2, with TRBD1 identical over 7 bases. CDR3 length equals 16 residues. After removal of 3 bases from V and 5 bases from J, the junction contained 12 bases not matched to a gene. Germline CDR1 LNHDA, CDR2 SQIVND (reference sequence). CDR3 DNA: TGTGCCAGTAGTATCCCAGTATCGGCAGGGGGTTATGGCTACACCTTC. It encodes CASSIPVSAGGYGYTF.

This rearrangement joins TRBV5-1 to TRBJ1-3; D perhaps matches TRBD1 (5 bases). Germline-derived CDR1 and CDR2 are SGHRS and YFSETQ. V lost 0 bases and J 0 bases, leaving 10 bases between the germline ends. There are 16 residues in the CDR3. The CDR3 is CASSLEAGNSGNTIYF. The CDR3 DNA reads as TGCGCCAGCAGCTTGGAAGCAGGGAACTCTGGAAACACCATATATTTT. The full variable domain, in which reference TRBV5-1 and TRBJ1-3 provide the parts outside the CDR3, is KAGVTQTPRYLIKTRGQQVTLSCSPISGHRSVSWYQQTPGQGLQFLFEYFSETQRNKGNFPGRFSGRQFSNSRSEMNVSTLELGDSALYLCASSLEAGNSGNTIYFGEGSWLTVV.

The rearrangement joins TRBV9 to TRBJ2-7, with TRBD1 identical over 7 bases. Germline loops: CDR1 SGDLS, CDR2 YYNGEE. The CDR3 is made up of 13 amino acids. Trimming cost V 4 bases and J 2 bases; bases outside gene matches: 3. This CDR3 reads CASSKGQAYEQYF. The CDR3 bases are TGTGCCAGCAGCAAAGGACAGGCCTACGAGCAGTACTTC.

This rearrangement joins TRBV10-3 to TRBJ1-5, with 9 bases lining up with TRBD1. This CDR3 is built from 14 residues. CDR1 and CDR2 from the germline V gene are ENHRY and SYGVKD. J was trimmed by 6 bases and V by 4 bases; bases with no gene match: 4. The CDR3 sequence is CAISGQGEGQPQHF. CDR3 bases: TGTGCCATCAGTGGACAGGGGGAGGGTCAGCCCCAGCATTTT.

The DNA of the CDR3 is TGTGCCAGCAGCTTAGCCCCAGGGGGCGGGGAGCTGTTTTTT. Translation: CASSLAPGGGELFF. V gene TRBV7-2 combines with J gene TRBJ2-2; 7 positions agree with TRBD1. The germline gives CDR1 SGHTA, CDR2 FQGNSA. After removal of 0 bases from V and 7 bases from J, the junction contained 2 bases not matched to a gene. The CDR3 spans 14 residues.

This clone was detected only a few times. This chain links TRBV2 with TRBJ2-3, with TRBD2 matching over 8 bases. This CDR3 has 15 amino acids. From germline, CDR1 is SNHLY and CDR2 FYNNEI. The V gene end was trimmed by 7 bases and the J gene end by 6 bases; junction bases not matched to a gene: 12. CDR3 residues: CASKIDWTSRDTQYF. CDR3 bases: TGTGCCAGCAAAATCGATTGGACTAGCCGGGATACGCAGTATTTT.